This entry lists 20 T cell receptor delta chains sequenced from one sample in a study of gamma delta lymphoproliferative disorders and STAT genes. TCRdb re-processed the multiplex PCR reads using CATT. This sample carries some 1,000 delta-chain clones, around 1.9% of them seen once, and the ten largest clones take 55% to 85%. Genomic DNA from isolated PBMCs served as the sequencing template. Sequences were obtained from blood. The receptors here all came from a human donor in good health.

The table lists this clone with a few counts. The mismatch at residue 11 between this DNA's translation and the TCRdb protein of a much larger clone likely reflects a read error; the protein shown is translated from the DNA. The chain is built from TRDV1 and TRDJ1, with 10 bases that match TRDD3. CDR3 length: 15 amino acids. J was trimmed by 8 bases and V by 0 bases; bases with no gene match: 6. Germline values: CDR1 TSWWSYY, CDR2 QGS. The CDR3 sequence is CALGELRGIRAKLIF. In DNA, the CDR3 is TGTGCTCTTGGGGAACTTCGGGGGATACGTGCAAAACTCATCTTT.

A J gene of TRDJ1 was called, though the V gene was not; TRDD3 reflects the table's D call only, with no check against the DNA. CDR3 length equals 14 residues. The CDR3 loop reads CACDLLGDGDKLIF. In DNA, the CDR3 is TGCGCCTGTGACCTACTGGGGGATGGCGATAAACTCATCTTT.

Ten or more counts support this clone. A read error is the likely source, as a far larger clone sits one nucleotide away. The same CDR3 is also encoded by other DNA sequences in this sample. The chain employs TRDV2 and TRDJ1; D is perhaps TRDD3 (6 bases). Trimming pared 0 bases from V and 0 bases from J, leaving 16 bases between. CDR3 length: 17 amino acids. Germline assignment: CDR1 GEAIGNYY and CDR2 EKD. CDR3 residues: CACDTVRGLGDTDKLIF. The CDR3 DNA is TGTGCCTGTGACACCGTTCGGGGATTGGGGGACACCGATAAACTCATCTTT.

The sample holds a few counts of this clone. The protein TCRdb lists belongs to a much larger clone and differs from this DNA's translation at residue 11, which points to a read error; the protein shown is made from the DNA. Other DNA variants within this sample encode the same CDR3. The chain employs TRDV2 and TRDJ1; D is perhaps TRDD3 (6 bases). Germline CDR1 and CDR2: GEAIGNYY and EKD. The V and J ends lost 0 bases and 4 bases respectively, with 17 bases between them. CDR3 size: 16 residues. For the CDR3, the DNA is TGTGCCTGTGACACCGTCGGTGGGGGGGCCGGCGATAAACTCATCTTT. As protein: CACDTVGGGAGDKLIF.

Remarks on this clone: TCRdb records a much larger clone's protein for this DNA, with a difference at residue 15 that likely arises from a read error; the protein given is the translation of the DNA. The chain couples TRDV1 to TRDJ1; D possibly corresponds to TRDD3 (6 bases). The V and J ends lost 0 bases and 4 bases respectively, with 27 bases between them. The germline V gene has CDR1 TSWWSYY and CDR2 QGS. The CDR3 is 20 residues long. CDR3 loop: CALGELWAGAWNTPIDKLIF. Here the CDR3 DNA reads TGTGCTCTTGGGGAACTTTGGGCTGGGGCATGGAATACCCCCATCGATAAACTCATCTTT.

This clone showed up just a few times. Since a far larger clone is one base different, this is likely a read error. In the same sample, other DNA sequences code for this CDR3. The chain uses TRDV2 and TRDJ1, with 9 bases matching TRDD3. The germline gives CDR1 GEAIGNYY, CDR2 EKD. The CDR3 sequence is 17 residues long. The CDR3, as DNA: TGTGCCTGTGACGGGATAGTACTGGGGGAATACACCGACAAACTCATCTTT. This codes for CACDGIVLGEYTDKLIF.

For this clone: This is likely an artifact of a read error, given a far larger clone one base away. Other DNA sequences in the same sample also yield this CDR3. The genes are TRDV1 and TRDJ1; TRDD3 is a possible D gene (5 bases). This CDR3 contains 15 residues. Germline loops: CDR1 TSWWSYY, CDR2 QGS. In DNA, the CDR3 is TGTGCGCTTGGTGACCCCGGGGGTAACACCGATAAACTCATCTTT. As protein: CALGDPGGNTDKLIF.

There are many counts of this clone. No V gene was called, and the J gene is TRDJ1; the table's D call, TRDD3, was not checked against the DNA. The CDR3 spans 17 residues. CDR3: CASLCPSQGDYTDKLIF. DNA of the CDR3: TGTGCTTCATTGTGCCCGAGTCAGGGGGACTACACCGATAAACTCATCTTT.

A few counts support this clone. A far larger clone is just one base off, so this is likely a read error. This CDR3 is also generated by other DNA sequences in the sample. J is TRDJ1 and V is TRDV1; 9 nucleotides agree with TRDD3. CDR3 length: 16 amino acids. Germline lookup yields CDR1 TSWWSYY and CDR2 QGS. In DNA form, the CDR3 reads TGTGCTCTTGGGGAACTTTTGGGGATACGGGGGTATAAGCTCATCTTT. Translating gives CALGELLGIRGYKLIF.

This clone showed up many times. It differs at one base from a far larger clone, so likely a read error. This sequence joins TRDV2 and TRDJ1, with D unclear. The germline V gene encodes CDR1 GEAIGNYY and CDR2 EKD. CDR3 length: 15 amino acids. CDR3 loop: CARDSLRENTDKLIF. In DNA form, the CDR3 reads TGTGCCCGTGACTCTCTAAGGGAGAACACCGATAAACTCATCTTT.

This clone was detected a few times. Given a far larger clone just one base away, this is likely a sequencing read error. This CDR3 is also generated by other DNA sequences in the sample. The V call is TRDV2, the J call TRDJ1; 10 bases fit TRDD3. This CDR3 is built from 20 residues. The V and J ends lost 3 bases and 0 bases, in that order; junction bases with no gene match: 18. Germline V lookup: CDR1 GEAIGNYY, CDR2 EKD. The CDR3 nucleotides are TGTGCCTGTGACCTAGTACGGGGGGATACGAATGGGGGGGACACCGATAAACTCATCTTT. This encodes CACDLVRGDTNGGDTDKLIF.

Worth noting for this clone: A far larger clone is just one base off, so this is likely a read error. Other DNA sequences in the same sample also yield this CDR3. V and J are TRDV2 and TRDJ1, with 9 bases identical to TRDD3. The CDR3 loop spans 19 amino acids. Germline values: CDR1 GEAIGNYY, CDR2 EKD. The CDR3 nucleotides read TGTGCTTGTGACACGGTTATTCCGTCTACTGGGGGAGGCACCGATAAACTCATCTTT. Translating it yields CACDTVIPSTGGGTDKLIF.

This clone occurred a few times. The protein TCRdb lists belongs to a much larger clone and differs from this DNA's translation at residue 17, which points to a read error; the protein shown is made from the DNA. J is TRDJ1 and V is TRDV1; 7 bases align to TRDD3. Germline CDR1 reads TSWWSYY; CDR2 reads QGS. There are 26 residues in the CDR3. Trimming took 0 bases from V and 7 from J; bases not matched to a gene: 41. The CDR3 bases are TGTGCTCTTGGGGAACTATATCGCGGGCTTCGTACTGGGGATCGTATTCCCACCCGTACGGGGTCTAAACTCATCTTT. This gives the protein CALGELYRGLRTGDRIPTRTGSKLIF.

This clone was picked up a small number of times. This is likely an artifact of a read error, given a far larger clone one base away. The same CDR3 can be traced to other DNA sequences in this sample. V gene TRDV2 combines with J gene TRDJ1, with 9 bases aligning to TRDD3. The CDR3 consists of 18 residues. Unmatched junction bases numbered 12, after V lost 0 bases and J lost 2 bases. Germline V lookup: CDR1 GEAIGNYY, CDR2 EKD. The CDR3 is CACDTVLGDTRLTDKLIF. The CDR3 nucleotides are TGTGCCTGTGACACCGTACTGGGGGACACGCGCCTGACCGATAAACTCATCTTT.

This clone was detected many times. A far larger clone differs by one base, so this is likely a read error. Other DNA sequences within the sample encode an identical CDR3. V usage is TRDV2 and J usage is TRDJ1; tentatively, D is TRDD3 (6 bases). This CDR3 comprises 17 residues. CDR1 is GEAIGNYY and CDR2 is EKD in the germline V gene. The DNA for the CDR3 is TGCGCCTGTGACACCGTTCGGGGATTAGGGGACACCGATAAACTCATCTTT. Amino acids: CACDTVRGLGDTDKLIF.

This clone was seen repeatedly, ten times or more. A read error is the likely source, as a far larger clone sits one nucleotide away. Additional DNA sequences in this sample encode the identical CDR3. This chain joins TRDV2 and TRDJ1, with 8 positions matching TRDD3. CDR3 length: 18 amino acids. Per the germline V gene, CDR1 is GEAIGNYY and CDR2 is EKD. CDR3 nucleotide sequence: TGTGCCTGCGACACCGTTTTGCCTACTGGGGGGTACACCGATAAACTCATCTTT. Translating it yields CACDTVLPTGGYTDKLIF.

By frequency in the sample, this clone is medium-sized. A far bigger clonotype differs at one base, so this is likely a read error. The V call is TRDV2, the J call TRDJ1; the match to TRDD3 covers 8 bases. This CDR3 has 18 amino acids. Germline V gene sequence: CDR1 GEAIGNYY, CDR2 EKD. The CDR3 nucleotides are TGTGCCCGTGACACCGTTTTGCCTACTGGGGGGTACACCGATAAACTCATCTTT. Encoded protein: CARDTVLPTGGYTDKLIF.

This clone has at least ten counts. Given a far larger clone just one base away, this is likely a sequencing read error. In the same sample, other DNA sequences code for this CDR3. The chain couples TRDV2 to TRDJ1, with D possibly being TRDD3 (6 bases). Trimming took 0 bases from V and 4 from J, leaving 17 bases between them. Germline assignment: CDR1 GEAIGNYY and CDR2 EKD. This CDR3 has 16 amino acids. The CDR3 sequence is CACDTVGGGASDKLIF. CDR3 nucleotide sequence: TGTGCCTGTGACACCGTCGGTGGGGGGGCTAGCGATAAACTCATCTTT.

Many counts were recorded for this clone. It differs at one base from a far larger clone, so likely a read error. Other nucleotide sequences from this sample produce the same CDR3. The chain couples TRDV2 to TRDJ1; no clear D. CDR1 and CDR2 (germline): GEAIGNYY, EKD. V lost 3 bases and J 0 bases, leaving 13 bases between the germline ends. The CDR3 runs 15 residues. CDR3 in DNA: TGTGCCTGTGACTCTTTAAGGGAGAACACCGATAAACTCATCTTT. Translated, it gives CACDSLRENTDKLIF.

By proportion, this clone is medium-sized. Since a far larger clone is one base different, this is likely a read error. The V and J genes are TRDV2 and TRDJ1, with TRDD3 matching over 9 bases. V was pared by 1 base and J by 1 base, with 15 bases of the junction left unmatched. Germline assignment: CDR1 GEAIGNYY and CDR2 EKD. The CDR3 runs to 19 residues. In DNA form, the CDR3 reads TGTGCCTGTGACACGGTTACTCCGTCTACTGGGGGAGGCACCGATAAACTCATCTTT. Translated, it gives CACDTVTPSTGGGTDKLIF.